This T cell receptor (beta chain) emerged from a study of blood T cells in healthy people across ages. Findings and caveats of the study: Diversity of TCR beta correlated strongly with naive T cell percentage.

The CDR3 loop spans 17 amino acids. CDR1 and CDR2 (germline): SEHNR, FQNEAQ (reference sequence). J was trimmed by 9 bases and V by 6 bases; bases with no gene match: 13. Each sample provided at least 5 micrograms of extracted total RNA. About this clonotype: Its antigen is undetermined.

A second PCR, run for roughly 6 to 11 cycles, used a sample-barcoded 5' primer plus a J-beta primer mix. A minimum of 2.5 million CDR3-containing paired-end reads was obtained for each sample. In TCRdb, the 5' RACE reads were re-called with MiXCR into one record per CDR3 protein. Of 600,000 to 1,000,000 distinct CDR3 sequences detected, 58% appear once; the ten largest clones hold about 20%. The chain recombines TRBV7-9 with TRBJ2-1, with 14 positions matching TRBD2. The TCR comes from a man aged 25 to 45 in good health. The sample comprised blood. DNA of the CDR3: TGTGCCAGCAGGCCATCGACCGGGACTAGCGGGGGCGGTGAGCAGTTCTTC. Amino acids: CASRPSTGTSGGGEQFF. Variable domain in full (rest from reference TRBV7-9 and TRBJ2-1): DTGVSQNPRHKITKRGQNVTFRCDPISEHNRLYWYRQTLGQGPEFLTYFQNEAQLEKSRLLSDRFSAERPKGSFSTLEIQRTEQGDSAMYLCASRPSTGTSGGGEQFFGPGTRLTVL.